This TCR beta chain was sequenced in a study of molecular identifiers for immune sequencing clone quantification. Study results and caveats: Clones that had above 20 RNA copies took up over 99% of effector molecules but under 1% in naive cells.

Libraries used about 18,000 to 1,000,000 sorted naive CD8 T cells and 10%, 30% or 50% RNA input. In the case of this clonotype: The antigen is unknown.

The germline V gene encodes CDR1 SEHNR and CDR2 FQNEAQ (reference sequence). The CDR3 is made up of 16 amino acids. With 4 bases removed from V and 4 bases from J, the gap between germline ends came to 16 bases. Listed TCR primers and previously described methods were used for bulk TCR libraries. MiXCR, applied by TCRdb to the PCR reads, yields one record per CDR3 protein. The sample comprises hundreds of thousands of distinct CDR3 sequences, around 25% of which are singletons, and 0.78% rests with the top ten. Sequenced material: naive CD8+ T cells from blood, with Jurkat cell RNA spiked in. Subset described: FACS-sorted CD8+CD4-CCR7+CD45RA+ naive T cells. This clonotype was sampled from a human donor in good health. Some libraries in this study had Jurkat cell RNA spiked in. The V and J genes are TRBV7-9 and TRBJ2-2; unclear D gene. The CDR3 here is CASSSWDWSITGELFF. As DNA, the CDR3 is TGTGCCAGCAGCTCGTGGGATTGGAGCATCACCGGGGAGCTGTTTTTT.